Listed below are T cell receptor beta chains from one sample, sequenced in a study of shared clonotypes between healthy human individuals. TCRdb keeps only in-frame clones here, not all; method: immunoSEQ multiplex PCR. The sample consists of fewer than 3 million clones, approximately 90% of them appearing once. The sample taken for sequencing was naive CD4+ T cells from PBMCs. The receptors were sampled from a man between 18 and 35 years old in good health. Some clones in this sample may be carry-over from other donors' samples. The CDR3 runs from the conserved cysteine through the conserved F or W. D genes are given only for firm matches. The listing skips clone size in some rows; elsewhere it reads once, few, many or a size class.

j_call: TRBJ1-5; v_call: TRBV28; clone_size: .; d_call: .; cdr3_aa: CASSVGNQPQHF; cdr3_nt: TGTGCCAGCTCGGTCGGCAATCAGCCCCAGCATTTT
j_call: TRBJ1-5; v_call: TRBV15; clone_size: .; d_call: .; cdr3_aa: CATSTTAVSNQPQHF; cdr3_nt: TGTGCCACCAGCACTACAGCTGTTAGCAATCAGCCCCAGCATTTT
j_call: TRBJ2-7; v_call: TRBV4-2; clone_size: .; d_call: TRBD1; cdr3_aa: CASSRRDRGIYEQYF; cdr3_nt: TGTGCCAGCAGCCGAAGGGACAGGGGGATCTACGAGCAGTACTTC
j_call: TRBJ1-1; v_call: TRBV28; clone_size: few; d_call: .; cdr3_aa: CASSTSTEAFF; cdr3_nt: TGTGCCAGCAGCACAAGCACTGAAGCTTTCTTT
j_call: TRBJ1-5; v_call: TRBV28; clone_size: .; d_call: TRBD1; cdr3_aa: CASSSGQGYQPQHF; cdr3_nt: TGTGCCAGCAGCTCGGGACAGGGATATCAGCCCCAGCATTTT
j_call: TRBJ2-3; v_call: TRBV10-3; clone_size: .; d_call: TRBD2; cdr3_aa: CAIRSSGKGSTDTQYF; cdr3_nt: TGTGCCATCAGAAGTAGCGGGAAGGGAAGCACAGATACGCAGTATTTT
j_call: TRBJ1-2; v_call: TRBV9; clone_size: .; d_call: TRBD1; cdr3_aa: CASSGAGQNYGYTF; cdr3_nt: TGTGCCAGCAGTGGAGCGGGACAGAACTATGGCTACACCTTC
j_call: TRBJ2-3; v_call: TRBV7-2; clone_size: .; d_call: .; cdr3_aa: CASSVEVSDTQYF; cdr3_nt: TGTGCCAGCAGCGTAGAGGTGTCAGATACGCAGTATTTT
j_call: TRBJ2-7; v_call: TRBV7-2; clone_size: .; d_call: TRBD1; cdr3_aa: CASSQQGTGFYEQYF; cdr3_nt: TGTGCCAGCAGCCAGCAAGGGACAGGGTTCTACGAGCAGTACTTC
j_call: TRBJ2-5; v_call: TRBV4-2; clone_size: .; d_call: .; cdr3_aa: CASSQAGGPAQYF; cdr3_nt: TGTGCCAGCAGCCAAGCCGGGGGGCCGGCCCAGTACTTC
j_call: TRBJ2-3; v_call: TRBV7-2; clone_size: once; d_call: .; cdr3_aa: CASSVLGGGSSDTQYF; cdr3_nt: TGTGCCAGCAGCGTGTTGGGGGGCGGGAGTTCAGATACGCAGTATTTT
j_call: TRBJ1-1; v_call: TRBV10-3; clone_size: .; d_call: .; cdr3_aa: CAISPGANTEAFF; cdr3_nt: TGTGCCATCAGTCCGGGGGCGAACACTGAAGCTTTCTTT
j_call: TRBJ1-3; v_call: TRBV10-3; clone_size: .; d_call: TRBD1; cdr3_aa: CAIRRQGAGNTIYF; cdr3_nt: TGTGCCATCAGGAGACAGGGGGCGGGAAACACCATATATTTT
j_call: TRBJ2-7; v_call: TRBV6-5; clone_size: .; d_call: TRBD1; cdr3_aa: CASSYTTGGYYEQYF; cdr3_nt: TGTGCCAGCAGTTACACGACAGGGGGCTACTACGAGCAGTACTTC
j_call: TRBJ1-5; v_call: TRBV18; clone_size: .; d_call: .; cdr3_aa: CASSPPNGNQPQHF; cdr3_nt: TGTGCCAGCTCACCACCGAACGGCAATCAGCCCCAGCATTTT
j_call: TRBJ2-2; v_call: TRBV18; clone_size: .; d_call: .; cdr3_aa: CASSSEQGRNTGELFF; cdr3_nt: TGTGCCAGCTCCTCCGAGCAGGGTCGGAACACCGGGGAGCTGTTTTTT
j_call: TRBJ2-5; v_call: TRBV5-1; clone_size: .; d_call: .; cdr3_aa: CASSLVTAQETQYF; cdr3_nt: TGCGCCAGCAGCTTAGTAACGGCCCAAGAGACCCAGTACTTC
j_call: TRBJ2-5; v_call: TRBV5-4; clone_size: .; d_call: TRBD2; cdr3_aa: CASSLDSGTRQETQYF; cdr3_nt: TGTGCCAGCAGCTTGGATAGCGGGACTAGACAAGAGACCCAGTACTTC
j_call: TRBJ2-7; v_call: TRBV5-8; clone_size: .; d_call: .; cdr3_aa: CASSLAVSSGQSYEQYF; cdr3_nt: TGTGCCAGCAGCTTGGCCGTATCCAGCGGGCAATCCTACGAGCAGTACTTC
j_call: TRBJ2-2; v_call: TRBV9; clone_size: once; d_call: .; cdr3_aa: CASTRGSLNGELFF; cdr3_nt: TGTGCCAGCACACGGGGGAGTCTCAACGGGGAGCTGTTTTTT
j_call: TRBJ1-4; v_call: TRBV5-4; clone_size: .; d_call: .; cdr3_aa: CASSFVGRDEKLFF; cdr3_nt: TGTGCCAGCAGCTTCGTCGGACGGGATGAAAAACTGTTTTTT
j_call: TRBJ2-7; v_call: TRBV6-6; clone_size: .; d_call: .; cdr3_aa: CASSYPLSPSYEQYF; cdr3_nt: TGTGCCAGCAGTTACCCCCTCTCTCCCTCCTACGAGCAGTACTTC
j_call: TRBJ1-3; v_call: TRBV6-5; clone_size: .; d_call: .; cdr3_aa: CASSLGNTIYF; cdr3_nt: TGTGCCAGCAGTCTCGGAAACACCATATATTTT
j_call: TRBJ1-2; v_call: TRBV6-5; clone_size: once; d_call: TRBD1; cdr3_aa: CASSSPGQGGGYTF; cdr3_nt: TGTGCCAGCAGCTCTCCTGGACAGGGAGGTGGCTACACCTTC
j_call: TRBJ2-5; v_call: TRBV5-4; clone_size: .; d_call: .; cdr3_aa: CASSRSGSNQETQYF; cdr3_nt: TGTGCCAGCAGTCGCAGCGGTTCAAACCAAGAGACCCAGTACTTC
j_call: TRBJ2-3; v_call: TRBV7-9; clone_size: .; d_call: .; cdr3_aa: CASTGSEDTQYF; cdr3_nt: TGTGCCAGCACCGGGTCGGAAGATACGCAGTATTTT
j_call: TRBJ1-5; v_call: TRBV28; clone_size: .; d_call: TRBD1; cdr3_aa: CASSVGTGYQPQHF; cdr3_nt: TGTGCCAGCAGTGTCGGGACAGGGTATCAGCCCCAGCATTTT
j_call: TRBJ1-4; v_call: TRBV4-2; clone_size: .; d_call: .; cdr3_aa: CASSEEKLFF; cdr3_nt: TGTGCCAGCAGCGAGGAAAAACTGTTTTTT
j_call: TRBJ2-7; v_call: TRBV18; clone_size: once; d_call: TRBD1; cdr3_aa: CASSPRTGGYEQYF; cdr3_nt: TGTGCCAGCTCACCAAGGACAGGGGGCTACGAGCAGTACTTC
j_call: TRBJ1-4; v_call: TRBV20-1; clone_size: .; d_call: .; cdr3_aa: CSAKREKLFF; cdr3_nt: TGCAGTGCTAAGCGAGAAAAACTGTTTTTT
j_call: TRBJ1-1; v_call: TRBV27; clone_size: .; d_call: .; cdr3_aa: CASSLAPRQVGNTEAFF; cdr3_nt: TGTGCCAGCAGTTTAGCCCCCCGACAGGTGGGAAACACTGAAGCTTTCTTT